The 4 T cell receptor beta chains in this list originate from one sample, sequenced in a study of blood T cell repertoires in COVID-19. Sequencing used immunoSEQ multiplex PCR; TCRdb keeps in-frame clones, though not all of them. The top ten hold roughly 1.4% of the sample, which has 350,000 to 500,000 clones, roughly 88% seen once. Sequenced input: PBMCs or T cells enriched from blood (not recorded which). These receptor sequences come from a woman younger than 35 who had been exposed to COVID-19.

V usage is TRBV7-6 and J usage is TRBJ2-1; 10 nucleotides agree with TRBD2. Germline V gene sequence: CDR1 SGHVS, CDR2 FNYEAQ. The CDR3 is 15 amino acids. J was trimmed by 4 bases and V by 5 bases; bases with no gene match: 5. The CDR3 nucleotides are TGTGCCAGCAGCCCCCTAGCGGGAGCTTACAATGAGCAGTTCTTC. It encodes CASSPLAGAYNEQFF.

The chain is built from TRBV5-6 and TRBJ1-2, with D uncertain. The CDR3 runs to 16 residues. Germline-derived CDR1 and CDR2 are SGHDT and YYEEEE. V was cut by 0 bases and J by 5 bases, with 17 bases left in between. This CDR3 reads CASSLGTQGGSYGYTF. The CDR3 nucleotides read TGTGCCAGCAGCTTGGGGACCCAAGGAGGGAGTTATGGCTACACCTTC.

The V call is TRBV6-1, the J call TRBJ1-4, with 7 positions matching TRBD1. V gave up 10 bases and J gave up 5 bases; unmatched junction bases: 7. This CDR3 has 13 amino acids. Looked up from germline, CDR1 is MNHNS and CDR2 is SASEGT. The CDR3 sequence is CATEGQTNEKLFF. CDR3 bases: TGTGCCACCGAGGGACAGACGAATGAAAAACTGTTTTTT.

The rearrangement links TRBV7-3 to TRBJ1-4; no firm D call. The CDR3 has 16 residues. Trimming cost V 0 bases and J 0 bases, with 8 bases left between them. Germline CDR1 and CDR2: SGHTA and FQGTGA. The DNA for the CDR3 is TGTGCCAGCAGCTTAACGCGGACTGCAACTAATGAAAAACTGTTTTTT. Translating gives CASSLTRTATNEKLFF. The full variable domain, completed using reference TRBV7-3 and TRBJ1-4, is GAGVSQTPSNKVTEKGKYVELRCDPISGHTALYWYRQSLGQGPEFLIYFQGTGAADDSGLPNDRFFAVRPEGSVSTLKIQRTERGDSAVYLCASSLTRTATNEKLFFGSGTQLSVL.